This T cell receptor beta chain originates from a study of identical twins. Study-wide results and limits: Beta out-of-frame twin sharing showed a weaker excess. Abundant beta clonotypes from cord blood bore fewer insertions; memory repertoires lacked this pattern. Out-of-frame alpha sequences common to twins were enriched for low generation probability.

The authors used template switching to add a universal primer site and gave cDNA unique molecular identifiers. In TCRdb, the 5' RACE reads were re-called with MiXCR into one record per CDR3 protein. The sample yields 350,000 to 450,000 distinct CDR3 sequences, about a fifth seen once. Turning to this clonotype: Antigen specificity is unknown.

The J segment lost 3 bases and the V segment lost 0 bases, leaving 5 bases of the junction unmatched. The germline CDR1 and CDR2 sequences are SGDLS and YYNGEE. This CDR3 spans 16 amino acids. The sequenced sample consisted of naive T cells sorted from blood. The sequence was collected from a man aged 45-65 years in good health. This rearrangement joins TRBV9 to TRBJ2-3, with 9 bases identical to TRBD2. This CDR3 reads CASSVGNSGSTDTQYF. As DNA, the CDR3 is TGTGCCAGCAGCGTAGGAAATAGCGGGAGTACAGATACGCAGTATTTT.